What follows are 24 T cell receptor beta chains derived from one specimen sequenced in a study of OX40 agonist ivuxolimab in advanced cancers. The library was made by the immunoSEQ multiplex PCR assay. The immuneACCESS repertoire file appears here via TCRdb, limited to in-frame rearrangements. These files lack a portion of the clones; in checked studies, under half of the deficit traces to unresolved V genes, and the cause of the others is not known. In this sample the table shows approximately 58,000 clones, approximately 83% of which occur a single time. About 1.5% of the sample is held by the ten biggest clonotypes. The sequencing here drew on CD4+ or CD8+ T cells sorted from blood, taken in a trial of the OX40 agonist ivuxolimab. The receptors shown here come from an adult with an advanced solid tumor such as melanoma, head and neck, liver or kidney cancer.

This clone occurred a few times. J is TRBJ1-2 and V is TRBV19, with 7 bases that match TRBD1. J was trimmed by 7 bases and V by 6 bases; bases with no gene match: 14. CDR1 is LNHDA and CDR2 is SQIVND in the germline V gene (reference sequence). CDR3 length: 15 amino acids. The CDR3 DNA reads TGTGCCAGTAGGGGGAGAGGGGGCTGGGAAAGTGGCTACACCTTC. As protein: CASRGRGGWESGYTF.

In this sample, this clone is medium-sized. This chain joins TRBV27 and TRBJ2-2; D uncertain. Trimming shortened V by 6 bases and J by 3 bases, and 14 bases separated the two germline ends. The CDR3 has 15 amino acids. Germline CDR1 reads MNHEY; CDR2 reads SMNVEV (reference sequence). The CDR3: CASRVLGVDTGELFF. The CDR3 coding sequence is TGTGCCAGCAGGGTTCTGGGTGTAGACACCGGGGAGCTGTTTTTT.

The chain recombines TRBV29-1 with TRBJ1-2; D perhaps matches TRBD1 (6 bases). CDR3 size: 14 residues. Deletions cut 1 base from V and 0 bases from J, with 9 bases between. Germline CDR1 and CDR2: SQVTM and ANQGSEA. In DNA, the CDR3 is TGCAGCGTTGAAGGGGGGCAGTCTAACTATGGCTACACCTTC. Its translation: CSVEGGQSNYGYTF.

This clone showed up just a few times. The chain combines TRBV6-6 with TRBJ2-3, with D possibly being TRBD1 or TRBD2 (5 bases each). Trimming cost V 8 bases and J 2 bases, with 11 bases left between them. The CDR3 contains 13 residues. CDR1 is MNHNY and CDR2 is SVGAGI in the germline V gene (reference sequence). The CDR3 region is CASGAEDTDTQYF. The CDR3 DNA sequence: TGTGCCAGCGGGGCGGAGGACACAGATACGCAGTATTTT.

This clone appeared a few times. The rearrangement joins TRBV9 to TRBJ2-2; D is possibly TRBD2 (6 bases). Trimming removed 7 bases from V and 2 bases from J, with 9 bases in between. The CDR3 contains 13 residues. Germline V gene data show CDR1 as SGDLS and CDR2 as YYNGEE. The CDR3 spells CASGAGNTGELFF. The CDR3 DNA reads as TGTGCCAGCGGAGCGGGTAACACCGGGGAGCTGTTTTTT.

This clone was found once. The chain is built from TRBV5-1 and TRBJ1-2, with 12 bases aligning to TRBD1. Looked up from germline, CDR1 is SGHRS and CDR2 is YFSETQ. The junction had 10 bases not matched to a gene; V was cut back by 7 bases and J by 6 bases. The CDR3 runs to 15 residues. CDR3 nucleotide sequence: TGCGCCAGCTCCCCATATGGGACAGGGGGCGATGGCTACACCTTC. It encodes CASSPYGTGGDGYTF.

The rearrangement uses TRBV6-5 and TRBJ1-6, with D tentatively TRBD1 (5 bases). The V gene's germline CDR1 is MNHEY and CDR2 SVGAGI. This CDR3 is built from 16 residues. V was pared by 4 bases and J by 4 bases, with 14 bases between. CDR3 nucleotide sequence: TGTGCCAGCAGTTGGGAGGCGAGGGGTTATAATTCACCCCTCCACTTT. Translated: CASSWEARGYNSPLHF.

The chain joins TRBV7-2 to TRBJ2-7; 7 nucleotides match TRBD2. The germline CDR1 and CDR2 sequences are SGHTA and FQGNSA. With 2 bases clipped from V and 1 base from J, the junction kept 2 bases outside the gene matches. CDR3 size: 14 residues. The CDR3 DNA sequence: TGTGCCAGCAGCTTACGAGCGGGGTCCTACGAGCAGTACTTC. It codes for CASSLRAGSYEQYF.

The V call is TRBV5-1, the J call TRBJ2-5, with no clear D. V lost 2 bases, J lost 3 bases, and 8 bases lay in between. Germline CDR1 and CDR2: SGHRS and YFSETQ. The CDR3 sequence is 13 residues long. CDR3 loop: CASSLVVKETQYF. In nucleotides, the CDR3 is TGCGCCAGCAGCTTAGTCGTAAAAGAGACCCAGTACTTC.

This clone occurred once. The rearrangement uses TRBV29-1 and TRBJ2-1; possible D gene TRBD2, 6 bases. V lost 6 bases, J lost 0 bases, and 12 bases lay in between. This CDR3 comprises 14 residues. Germline values: CDR1 SQVTM, CDR2 ANQGSEA. CDR3 sequence: CSVGGGDSYNEQFF. CDR3 sequence (DNA): TGCAGCGTGGGTGGCGGGGACTCCTACAATGAGCAGTTCTTC.

This clone was recorded once. The chain couples TRBV7-7 to TRBJ2-2; D unclear. This CDR3 has 13 amino acids. CDR1 and CDR2 from the germline V gene are SSHAT and FNYEAQ (reference sequence). CDR3 nucleotide sequence: TGTGCTAGTGCCGCCACGAACACCGGGGAGCTGTTTTTT. Its translation: CASAATNTGELFF. The full variable domain, in which reference TRBV7-7 and TRBJ2-2 provide the parts outside the CDR3, is GAGVSQSPRYKVTKRGQDVTLRCDPISSHATLYWYQQALGQGPEFLTYFNYEAQPDKSGLPSDRFSAERPEGSISTLTIQRTEQRDSAMYRCASAATNTGELFFGEGSRLTVL.

This clone has only one observation. J is TRBJ1-2 and V is TRBV19; D is possibly TRBD1 (5 bases). The CDR3 is 15 amino acids. In germline, CDR1 is LNHDA, CDR2 SQIVND (reference sequence). V lost 5 bases to trimming and J lost 4 bases, with 17 bases between them. CDR3 in amino acids: CASSFSAGVGYGYTF. The CDR3 DNA sequence: TGTGCCAGTAGTTTCTCGGCGGGGGTGGGCTATGGCTACACCTTC.

V is TRBV7-9 and J is TRBJ1-1; no clear D gene. Germline V gene sequence: CDR1 SEHNR, CDR2 FQNEAQ (reference sequence). The CDR3 has 13 amino acids. The ends were cut back, 6 bases at V and 3 bases at J, with 11 bases in the middle. The CDR3 DNA reads as TGTGCCAGCAGTTTCCAAAGGGACACTGAAGCTTTCTTT. This gives the protein CASSFQRDTEAFF.

V and J are TRBV14 and TRBJ1-1; maybe TRBD1 (5 bases). V gave up 3 bases and J gave up 6 bases, with 17 bases separating them. This CDR3 has 15 amino acids. The V gene's germline CDR1 is SGHDN and CDR2 FVKESK. The CDR3 nucleotides read TGTGCCAGCAGCCACAGACCCCTCAGGGCAGCTGAAGCTTTCTTT. This sequence encodes CASSHRPLRAAEAFF.

This chain links TRBV19 with TRBJ2-7, with 9 positions matching TRBD1. CDR3 length: 14 residues. The germline gives CDR1 LNHDA, CDR2 SQIVND (reference sequence). With V trimmed by 3 bases and J by 3 bases, 3 bases remained unmatched. CDR3 nucleotides: TGTGCCAGTAGTATCGGGACAGGGAACTACGAGCAGTACTTC. The encoded protein is CASSIGTGNYEQYF.

This chain connects TRBV18 to TRBJ1-5, with TRBD1 identical over 7 bases. Losses at the gene ends were 6 bases for V and 7 bases for J; bases not matched to a gene: 9. The CDR3 contains 14 residues. CDR1 is KGHSH, CDR2 LQKENI, per germline. CDR3 loop: CASSNQGGTQPQHF. Here the CDR3 DNA reads TGTGCCAGCTCCAACCAGGGGGGGACGCAGCCCCAGCATTTT.

This sequence joins TRBV5-1 and TRBJ2-3, with D uncertain. Trimming shortened V by 1 base and J by 5 bases, and 8 bases separated the two germline ends. This CDR3 contains 13 residues. Germline CDR1 reads SGHRS; CDR2 reads YFSETQ. CDR3 bases: TGCGCCAGCAGCTTGACATCCCTAGATACGCAGTATTTT. Its translation: CASSLTSLDTQYF.

The rearrangement uses TRBV5-1 and TRBJ1-1, with TRBD1 matching over 9 bases. This CDR3 comprises 14 residues. J was trimmed by 4 bases and V by 3 bases; bases with no gene match: 4. CDR1 is SGHRS, CDR2 YFSETQ, per germline. The chain's CDR3 is CASSWGTGTTEAFF. The CDR3 DNA follows: TGCGCCAGCAGCTGGGGGACAGGGACCACTGAAGCTTTCTTT.

The V call is TRBV6-1, the J call TRBJ2-1; D not certain. The germline V and J ends were trimmed by 5 bases and 8 bases, with 7 bases remaining between them. Per the germline V gene, CDR1 is MNHNS and CDR2 is SASEGT. The length of the CDR3 is 11 residues. The CDR3 DNA sequence: TGTGCCAGCAGTTACATGGATGAGCAGTTCTTC. It translates to CASSYMDEQFF.

The CDR3 DNA sequence: TGTGCCAGCAGCCGCGGACTAGCGGGAGTTATTGCGGGCGACGAGCAGTACTTC. Its protein is CASSRGLAGVIAGDEQYF. The chain carries TRBV7-9 and TRBJ2-7; TRBD2 matches at 13 bases. The CDR3 consists of 18 residues. V lost 5 bases to trimming and J lost 5 bases; unmatched junction nucleotides: 15. Germline V gives CDR1 SEHNR, CDR2 FQNEAQ (reference sequence).

The rearrangement uses TRBV7-9 and TRBJ1-1; 7 positions agree with TRBD1. The CDR3 covers 16 residues. V lost 3 bases to trimming and J lost 5 bases; unmatched junction nucleotides: 12. Germline V gene sequence: CDR1 SEHNR, CDR2 FQNEAQ (reference sequence). CDR3 residues: CASSFLLQGDRTEAFF. The CDR3 coding sequence is TGTGCCAGCAGCTTTCTGCTCCAGGGGGATAGGACTGAAGCTTTCTTT.

V and J are TRBV18 and TRBJ2-5; the D gene is possibly TRBD2 (5 bases). Trimming stripped 6 bases from V and 5 bases from J, with 13 bases between. Germline CDR1 is KGHSH and CDR2 is LQKENI. The length of the CDR3 is 13 residues. CDR3 nucleotide sequence: TGTGCCAGCTCCAGGTCGGGAAGGGAGACCCAGTACTTC. It is translated as CASSRSGRETQYF.

This sequence joins TRBV11-2 and TRBJ2-7, with D possibly being TRBD1 (5 bases). Trimming left V 5 bases short and J 3 bases short, with 20 bases between. Germline assignment: CDR1 SGHAT and CDR2 FQNNGV. The CDR3 totals 16 residues. CDR3 DNA: TGTGCCAGCAGCCCTCTTATGAGACAGAAAGACTACGAGCAGTACTTC. This translates into CASSPLMRQKDYEQYF. Supplemented by reference TRBV11-2 and TRBJ2-7, the full variable domain reads EAGVAQSPRYKIIEKRQSVAFWCNPISGHATLYWYQQILGQGPKLLIQFQNNGVVDDSQLPKDRFSAERLKGVDSTLKIQPAKLEDSAVYLCASSPLMRQKDYEQYFGPGTRLTVT.

The rearrangement uses TRBV5-1 and TRBJ2-3; 10 bases map to TRBD1. After removal of 4 bases from V and 5 bases from J, the junction contained 4 bases not matched to a gene. Germline lookup yields CDR1 SGHRS and CDR2 YFSETQ. CDR3 length: 14 residues. In DNA form, the CDR3 reads TGCGCCAGCAGCCCCGGACAGGGGGGAGATACGCAGTATTTT. Encoded protein: CASSPGQGGDTQYF.